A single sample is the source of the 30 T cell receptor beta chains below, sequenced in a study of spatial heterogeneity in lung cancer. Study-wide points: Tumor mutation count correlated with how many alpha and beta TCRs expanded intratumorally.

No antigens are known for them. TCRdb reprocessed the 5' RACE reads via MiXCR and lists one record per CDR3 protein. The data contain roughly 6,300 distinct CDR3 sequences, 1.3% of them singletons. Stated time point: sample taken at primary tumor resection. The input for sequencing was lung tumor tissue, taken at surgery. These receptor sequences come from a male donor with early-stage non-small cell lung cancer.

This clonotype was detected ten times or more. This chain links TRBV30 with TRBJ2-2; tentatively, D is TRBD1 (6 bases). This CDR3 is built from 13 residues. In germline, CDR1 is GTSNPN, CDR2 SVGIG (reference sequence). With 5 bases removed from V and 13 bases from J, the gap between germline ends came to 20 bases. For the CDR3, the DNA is TGTGCCTGGGACAGGACGGAGACTTGGAGGCTGTTTTTT. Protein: CAWDRTETWRLFF.

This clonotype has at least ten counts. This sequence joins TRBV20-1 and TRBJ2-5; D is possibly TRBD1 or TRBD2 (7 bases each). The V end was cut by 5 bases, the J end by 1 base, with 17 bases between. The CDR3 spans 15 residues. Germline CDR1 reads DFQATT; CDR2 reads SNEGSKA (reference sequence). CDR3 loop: CSAPPGGVSQETQYF. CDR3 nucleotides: TGCAGTGCTCCTCCAGGGGGGGTAAGCCAAGAGACCCAGTACTTC.

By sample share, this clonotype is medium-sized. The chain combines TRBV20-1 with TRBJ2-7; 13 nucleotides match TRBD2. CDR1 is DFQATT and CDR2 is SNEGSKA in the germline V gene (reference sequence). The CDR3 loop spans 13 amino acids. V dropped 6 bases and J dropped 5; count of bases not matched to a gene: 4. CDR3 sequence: CSAMGLAGNEQYF. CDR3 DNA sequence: TGCAGTGCCATGGGACTAGCGGGAAACGAGCAGTACTTC.

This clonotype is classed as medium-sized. This chain's CDR3 is CASSLAPGGIRNSPLHF. The DNA of the CDR3 is TGTGCCAGCAGCTTAGCCCCGGGAGGCATAAGGAATTCACCCCTCCACTTT. The chain has TRBV7-8 and TRBJ1-6; D is uncertain. This CDR3 is built from 17 residues. Germline loops: CDR1 SGHVS, CDR2 FQNEAQ. The V end lost 0 bases, the J end lost 7 bases, and 16 bases lay between the germline ends.

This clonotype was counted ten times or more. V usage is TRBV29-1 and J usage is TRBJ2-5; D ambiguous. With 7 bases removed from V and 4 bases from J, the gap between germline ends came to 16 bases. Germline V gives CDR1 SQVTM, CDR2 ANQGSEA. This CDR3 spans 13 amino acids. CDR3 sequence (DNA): TGCAGCGCTCGCCTACAGTCCTCAGAGACCCAGTACTTC. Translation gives CSARLQSSETQYF.

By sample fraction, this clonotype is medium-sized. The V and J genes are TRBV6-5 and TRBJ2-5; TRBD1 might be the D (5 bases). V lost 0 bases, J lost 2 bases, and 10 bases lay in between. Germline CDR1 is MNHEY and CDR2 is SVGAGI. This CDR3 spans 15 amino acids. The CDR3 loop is CASSYSSGSQETQYF. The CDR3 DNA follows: TGTGCCAGCAGTTACTCGTCAGGGTCGCAAGAGACCCAGTACTTC.

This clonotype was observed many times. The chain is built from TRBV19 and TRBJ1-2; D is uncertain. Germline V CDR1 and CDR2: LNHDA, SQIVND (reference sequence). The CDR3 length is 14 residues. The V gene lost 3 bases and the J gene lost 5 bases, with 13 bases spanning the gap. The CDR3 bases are TGTGCCAGTAGTATTCAACTCCAAGATTATGGCTACACCTTC. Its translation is CASSIQLQDYGYTF.

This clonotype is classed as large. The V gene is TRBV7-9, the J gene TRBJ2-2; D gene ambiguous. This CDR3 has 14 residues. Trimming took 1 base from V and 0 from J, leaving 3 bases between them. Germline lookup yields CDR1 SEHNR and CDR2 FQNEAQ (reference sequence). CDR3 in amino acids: CASSLGSNTGELFF. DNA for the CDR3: TGTGCCAGCAGCTTAGGATCGAACACCGGGGAGCTGTTTTTT.

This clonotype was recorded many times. The CDR3 loop is CASSPRGGGVVTEAFF. DNA of the CDR3: TGTGCCAGCAGCCCGAGGGGAGGGGGTGTTGTCACTGAAGCTTTCTTT. The chain has TRBV7-9 and TRBJ1-1; tentatively, D is TRBD1 (6 bases). The CDR3 runs 16 residues. Germline values: CDR1 SEHNR, CDR2 FQNEAQ (reference sequence). The germline V and J ends were trimmed by 5 bases and 4 bases, with 20 bases remaining between them.

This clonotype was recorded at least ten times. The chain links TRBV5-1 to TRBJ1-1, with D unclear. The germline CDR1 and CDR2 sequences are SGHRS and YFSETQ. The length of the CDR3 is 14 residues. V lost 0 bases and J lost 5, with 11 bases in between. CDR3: CASSLAGDSTEAFF. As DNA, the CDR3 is TGCGCCAGCAGCTTGGCCGGTGATTCAACTGAAGCTTTCTTT.

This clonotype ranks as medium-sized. The CDR3 is CASSHGGERAFF. CDR3 DNA: TGTGCCAGCAGCCACGGGGGGGAGAGAGCTTTCTTT. The rearrangement links TRBV7-3 to TRBJ1-1, with D maybe TRBD1 (5 bases). V shed 5 bases and J shed 10 bases, with 14 bases lying between them. The V gene's germline CDR1 is SGHTA and CDR2 FQGTGA. The CDR3 consists of 12 residues.

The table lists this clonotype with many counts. CDR3 residues: CASSSQGAEQFF. The CDR3 DNA is TGTGCCAGCAGCTCTCAGGGGGCGGAGCAGTTCTTC. The chain couples TRBV12-3 or TRBV12-4 to TRBJ2-1, with 8 bases matching TRBD1. This CDR3 contains 12 residues. After removal of 6 bases from V and 10 bases from J, the junction contained 5 bases not matched to a gene.

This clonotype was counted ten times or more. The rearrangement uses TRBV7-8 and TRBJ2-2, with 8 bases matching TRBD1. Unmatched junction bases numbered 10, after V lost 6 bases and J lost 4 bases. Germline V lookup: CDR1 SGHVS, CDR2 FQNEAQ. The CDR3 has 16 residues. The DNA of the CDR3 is TGTGCCAGCAGAAATACCCGGGACAGGTCCACCGGGGAGCTGTTTTTT. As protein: CASRNTRDRSTGELFF.

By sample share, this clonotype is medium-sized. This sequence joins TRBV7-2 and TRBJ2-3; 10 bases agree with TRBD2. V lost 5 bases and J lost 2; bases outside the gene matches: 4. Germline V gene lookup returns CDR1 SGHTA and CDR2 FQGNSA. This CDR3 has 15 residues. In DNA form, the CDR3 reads TGTGCCAGCAGCCTAACTAGCGGGAACACAGATACGCAGTATTTT. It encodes CASSLTSGNTDTQYF.

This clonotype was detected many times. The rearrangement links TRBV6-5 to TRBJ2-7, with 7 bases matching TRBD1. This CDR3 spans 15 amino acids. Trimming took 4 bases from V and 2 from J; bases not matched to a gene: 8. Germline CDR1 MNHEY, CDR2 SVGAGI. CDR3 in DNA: TGTGCCAGCAGTTCCCTTCCGACAGGGCCCTACGAGCAGTACTTC. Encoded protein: CASSSLPTGPYEQYF.

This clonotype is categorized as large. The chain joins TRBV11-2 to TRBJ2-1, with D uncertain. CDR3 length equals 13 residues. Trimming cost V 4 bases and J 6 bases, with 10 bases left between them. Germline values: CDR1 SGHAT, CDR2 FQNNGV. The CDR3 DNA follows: TGTGCCAGCAGCTCTGGATCCCTCAATGAGCAGTTCTTC. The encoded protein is CASSSGSLNEQFF.

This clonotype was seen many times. CDR3 residues: CASDVWGTEAFF. CDR3 DNA: TGTGCCAGCGATGTCTGGGGGACTGAAGCTTTCTTT. The chain is built from TRBV5-8 and TRBJ1-1; possible D gene TRBD1, 5 bases. CDR1 and CDR2 (germline): SGHTS, YDEGEE. The CDR3 is 12 amino acids. Deletions cut 7 bases from V and 5 bases from J, with 12 bases between.

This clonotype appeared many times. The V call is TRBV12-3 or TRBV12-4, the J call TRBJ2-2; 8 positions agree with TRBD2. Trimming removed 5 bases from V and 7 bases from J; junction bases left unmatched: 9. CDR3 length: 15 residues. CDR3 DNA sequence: TGTGCCAGCAGTCCCCGGGGGGGTGTGGGCGGGGAGCTGTTTTTT. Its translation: CASSPRGGVGGELFF.

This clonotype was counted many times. As DNA, the CDR3 is TGTGCCAGCACCACTCGAGGGAAGGTTGGGCGGAAACAAGAGACCCAGTACTTC. Translated, it gives CASTTRGKVGRKQETQYF. The chain employs TRBV5-4 and TRBJ2-5; D possibly corresponds to TRBD2 (5 bases). V lost 6 bases to trimming and J lost 2 bases, with 26 bases between them. Germline loops: CDR1 SGHNT, CDR2 YYREEE (reference sequence). This CDR3 comprises 18 residues.

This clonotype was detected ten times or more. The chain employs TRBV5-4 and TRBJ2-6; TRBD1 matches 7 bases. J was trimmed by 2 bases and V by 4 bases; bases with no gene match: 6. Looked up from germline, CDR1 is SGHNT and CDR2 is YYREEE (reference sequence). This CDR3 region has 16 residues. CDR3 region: CASSPKQGTGANVLTF. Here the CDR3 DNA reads TGTGCCAGCAGCCCAAAACAGGGGACTGGGGCCAACGTCCTGACTTTC.

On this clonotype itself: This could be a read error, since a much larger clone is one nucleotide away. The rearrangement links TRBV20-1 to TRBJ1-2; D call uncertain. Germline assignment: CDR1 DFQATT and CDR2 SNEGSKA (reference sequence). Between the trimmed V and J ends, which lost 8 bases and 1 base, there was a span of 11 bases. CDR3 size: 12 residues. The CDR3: CSPIHGNYGYTF. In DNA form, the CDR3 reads TGCAGTCCCATTCACGGTAACTATGGCTACACCTTC.

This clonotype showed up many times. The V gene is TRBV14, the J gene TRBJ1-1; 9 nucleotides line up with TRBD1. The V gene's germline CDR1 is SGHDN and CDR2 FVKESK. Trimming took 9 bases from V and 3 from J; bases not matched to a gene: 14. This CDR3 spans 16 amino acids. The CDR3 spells CASFPPPGQGHTEAFF. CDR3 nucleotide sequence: TGTGCCAGTTTTCCCCCTCCGGGACAGGGTCACACTGAAGCTTTCTTT.

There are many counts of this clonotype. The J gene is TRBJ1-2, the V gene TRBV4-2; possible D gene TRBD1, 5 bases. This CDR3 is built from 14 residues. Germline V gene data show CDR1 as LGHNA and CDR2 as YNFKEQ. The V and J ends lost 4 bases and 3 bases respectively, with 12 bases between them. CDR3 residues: CASSPPGTDYGYTF. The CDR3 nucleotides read TGTGCCAGCAGCCCCCCCGGGACCGACTATGGCTACACCTTC.

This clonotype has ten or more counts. In nucleotides, the CDR3 is TGCAGTGCTGTGGGACAGCTTAATAGCAATCAGCCCCAGCATTTT. Its translation: CSAVGQLNSNQPQHF. The chain carries TRBV20-1 and TRBJ1-5, with TRBD1 matching over 7 bases. CDR1 is DFQATT, CDR2 SNEGSKA, per germline (reference sequence). The CDR3 contains 15 residues. V gave up 5 bases and J gave up 0 bases; unmatched junction bases: 7.

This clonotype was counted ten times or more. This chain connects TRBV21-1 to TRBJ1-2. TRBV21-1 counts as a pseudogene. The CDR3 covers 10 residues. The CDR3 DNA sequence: TGTGCCAGCAGCACGAAGGGCTACACCTTC. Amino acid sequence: CASSTKGYTF.

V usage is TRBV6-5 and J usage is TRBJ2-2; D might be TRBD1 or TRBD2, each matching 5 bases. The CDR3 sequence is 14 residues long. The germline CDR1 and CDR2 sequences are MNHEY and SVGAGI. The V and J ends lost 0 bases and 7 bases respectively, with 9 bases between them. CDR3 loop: CASSYSGDGGELFF. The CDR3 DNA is TGTGCCAGCAGTTACTCAGGGGACGGCGGGGAGCTGTTTTTT.

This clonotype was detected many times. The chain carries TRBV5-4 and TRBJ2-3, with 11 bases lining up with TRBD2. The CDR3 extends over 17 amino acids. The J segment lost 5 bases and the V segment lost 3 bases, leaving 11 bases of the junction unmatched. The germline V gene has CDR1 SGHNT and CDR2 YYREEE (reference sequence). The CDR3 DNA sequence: TGTGCCAGCAGCTCGCCCGTTAGCGGGAGGGCGGTAGATACGCAGTATTTT. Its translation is CASSSPVSGRAVDTQYF.

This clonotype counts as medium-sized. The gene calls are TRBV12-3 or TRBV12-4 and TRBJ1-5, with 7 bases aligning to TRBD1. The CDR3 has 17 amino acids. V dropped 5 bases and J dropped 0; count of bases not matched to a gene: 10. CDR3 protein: CASSRDSIYFSNQPQHF. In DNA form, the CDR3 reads TGTGCCAGCAGTCGGGACAGCATTTACTTTAGCAATCAGCCCCAGCATTTT.

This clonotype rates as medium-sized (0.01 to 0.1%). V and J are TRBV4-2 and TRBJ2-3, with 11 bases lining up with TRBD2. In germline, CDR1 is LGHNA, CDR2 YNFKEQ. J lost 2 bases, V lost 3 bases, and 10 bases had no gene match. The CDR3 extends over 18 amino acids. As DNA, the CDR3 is TGTGCCAGCAGCCACTCCCGGACGGGACTAGCGGCCACAGATACGCAGTATTTT. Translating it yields CASSHSRTGLAATDTQYF.

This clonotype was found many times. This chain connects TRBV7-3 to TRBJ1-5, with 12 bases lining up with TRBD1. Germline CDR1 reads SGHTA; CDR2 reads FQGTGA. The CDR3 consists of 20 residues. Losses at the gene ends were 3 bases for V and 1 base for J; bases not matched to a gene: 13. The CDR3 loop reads CASSFRTGTGGAKSNQPQHF. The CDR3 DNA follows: TGTGCCAGCAGCTTCCGGACCGGGACAGGGGGCGCGAAGAGCAATCAGCCCCAGCATTTT.